A selection of T cell receptor beta chains follows, all from one sample in a study of cytomegalovirus exposure and HLA in healthy donors. Clones were sequenced by immunoSEQ multiplex PCR, and TCRdb holds only the in-frame ones, with some missing. The sample carries 130,000 or so clones, around 84% recorded once. Sequenced material: PBMCs. These receptor sequences come from a woman under 30 in good health and CMV-seropositive. The CDR3 runs from the conserved cysteine through the conserved F or W.

V gene,J gene,CDR3 protein
TRBV6-5,TRBJ1-1,CASSYPGTENTEAFF
TRBV7-9,TRBJ2-2,CASSPLSRANTGELFF
TRBV28,TRBJ2-7,CASSFRGQKSYEQYF
TRBV4-1,TRBJ1-2,CASSLGGANYGYTF
TRBV7-2,TRBJ2-2,CASSLVRPANTGELFF
TRBV4-1,TRBJ2-4,CASSRFSSDIQYF
TRBV7-6,TRBJ1-1,CASSLSYGNTEAFF
TRBV6-1,TRBJ2-2,CASSRDRASAGELFF
TRBV4-1,TRBJ1-1,CASSQTGTARSEAFF
TRBV6-6,TRBJ1-6,CASSSRGLVYNSPLHF
TRBV9,TRBJ1-2,CASSTPGGGMGGYTF
TRBV2,TRBJ1-2,CASSERGLSYGYTF
TRBV5-1,TRBJ1-6,CASSLLPGQGDNSPLHF
TRBV4-1,TRBJ1-2,CASSQDEEYGRGVGYTF
TRBV19,TRBJ1-5,CASSIDSGDNQPQHF
TRBV18,TRBJ1-3,CASSPTGNGNTIYF
TRBV4-1,TRBJ2-6,CASSPGQGDSGGANVLTF
TRBV7-3,TRBJ1-2,CASSPGQNYGYTF
TRBV5-1,TRBJ2-7,CASSPGQGAVYEQYF
TRBV19,TRBJ2-1,CASSIVWTGDDEQFF
TRBV5-1,TRBJ2-3,CASSLPSGGAPSTDTQYF
TRBV14,TRBJ1-1,CASSQGGRGAFF
TRBV7-6,TRBJ1-6,CASSYSGDSPLHF
TRBV29-1,TRBJ2-3,CSVRQGSTDTQYF
TRBV7-2,TRBJ1-3,CASSSGGRSSGNTIYF
TRBV28,TRBJ2-7,CASSLAVAEQYF
TRBV15,TRBJ2-7,CATSRDKSVDSTYEQYF
TRBV2,TRBJ2-1,CASGVESSYNEQFF
TRBV5-1,TRBJ1-2,CASSLDEGDYGYTF
TRBV18,TRBJ2-7,CASSPGLVSYEQYF
TRBV5-5,TRBJ1-1,CASSPRTGILNTEAFF
TRBV5-1,TRBJ2-2,CASSSSSGGANTGELFF
TRBV19,TRBJ2-7,CASSIDCSQVFVCEQYF
TRBV5-4,TRBJ2-7,CASSSTGSYEQYF
TRBV6-1,TRBJ2-5,CASSVQGRRTQYF
TRBV15,TRBJ1-2,CATSRVDGGYTF
TRBV9,TRBJ1-4,CASSVSPRGHNEKLFF
TRBV2,TRBJ2-1,CASSEWGGGALNEQFF
TRBV27,TRBJ2-5,CASSEEETQYF
TRBV6-5,TRBJ2-3,CASSYPGGAFDTQYF
TRBV18,TRBJ2-2,CASSPLLTADTGELFF
TRBV27,TRBJ1-1,CASRIQGGNTEAFF
TRBV25-1,TRBJ2-7,CASSEPSRGGRDEQYF
TRBV30,TRBJ2-3,CAWSRLAASTDTQYF
TRBV28,TRBJ2-1,CASSTGQGAWSSYNEQFF
TRBV2,TRBJ2-6,CASRAGELSGANVLTF
TRBV19,TRBJ2-1,CASSPNPGNNEQFF
TRBV28,TRBJ2-7,CASSLNAEQYF
TRBV11-3,TRBJ2-1,CASSSGQLYNEQFF
TRBV5-1,TRBJ1-2,CASSYLQVSTSVSGYTF
TRBV30,TRBJ2-4,CAWSTPGAKNIQYF